Below are 20 T cell receptor beta chains sequenced from a single sample in a study of shared clonotypes between healthy human individuals. Repertoires were generated with immunoSEQ multiplex PCR, while TCRdb's copy carries only in-frame clones and drops some. This table holds about 1.5 million clones, around 97% found once. Sequenced sample: naive CD4+ T cells sorted from blood. Subset denoted: CD45RA+ positively selected. These receptors were taken from a young man in good health.

This clone was picked up one time. The chain links TRBV4-3 to TRBJ2-7; 15 nucleotides match TRBD2. V gave up 3 bases and J gave up 3 bases; unmatched junction bases: 9. Looked up from germline, CDR1 is LGHNA and CDR2 is YSLEER. This CDR3 has 18 amino acids. The CDR3 spells CASSQRTSGRASLYEQYF. DNA for the CDR3: TGCGCCAGCAGCCAGAGGACTAGCGGGAGGGCTAGTCTCTACGAGCAGTACTTC.

On this clone: The limits of the CDR3 on the DNA are not certain, so only TCRdb's listed CDR3 is given. The chain recombines TRBV7-9 with TRBJ1-3; the table assigns TRBD1, which was not confirmed against the DNA. Germline CDR1 and CDR2: SEHNR and FQNEAQ (reference sequence). The length of the CDR3 is 19 amino acids, counting both ends. The chain's CDR3 is CASSFRRAGTGKSGNTIYF.

The chain joins TRBV6-1 to TRBJ1-4, with D uncertain. Germline V CDR1 and CDR2: MNHNS, SASEGT. V lost 0 bases to trimming and J lost 8 bases, with 16 bases between them. The CDR3 sequence is 16 residues long. The CDR3, as DNA: TGTGCCAGCAGTGAAGCGCTTCGACTCGGTCGGGAAAAACTGTTTTTT. Its translation is CASSEALRLGREKLFF.

The chain has TRBV7-9 and TRBJ2-5; D not resolved. The germline V and J ends were trimmed by 8 bases and 0 bases, with 10 bases remaining between them. CDR3 length: 13 residues. CDR1 is SEHNR and CDR2 is FQNEAQ in the germline V gene (reference sequence). Written as DNA, the CDR3 is TGTGCCAGCCGCGATAGACACCAAGAGACCCAGTACTTC. Translated: CASRDRHQETQYF.

J is TRBJ2-7 and V is TRBV5-4; 10 bases are shared with TRBD2. J was trimmed by 1 base and V by 2 bases; bases with no gene match: 3. The CDR3 loop spans 15 amino acids. CDR1 is SGHNT, CDR2 YYREEE, per germline (reference sequence). The CDR3 loop reads CASSFLAGVSYEQYF. CDR3 nucleotide sequence: TGTGCCAGCAGCTTCCTAGCGGGAGTGTCCTACGAGCAGTACTTC.

This clone is a singleton in its sample. This chain joins TRBV5-6 and TRBJ2-1; TRBD2 is a possible D gene (6 bases). The ends were cut back, 7 bases at V and 10 bases at J, with 21 bases in the middle. The CDR3 sequence is 14 residues long. CDR1 and CDR2 (germline): SGHDT, YYEEEE. As DNA, the CDR3 is TGTGCCAGCGCCTTCACAATGCGGGAAGGGGAGCAGTTCTTC. Its protein product is CASAFTMREGEQFF.

The chain is built from TRBV7-3 and TRBJ2-2; a possible D gene is TRBD1 (8 bases). V gave up 5 bases and J gave up 4 bases, with 17 bases separating them. Germline V gives CDR1 SGHTA, CDR2 FQGTGA. The CDR3 loop spans 16 amino acids. Here the CDR3 DNA reads TGTGCCAGCAGCCGCGGACAGGGAGGGAGCACCGGGGAGCTGTTTTTT. Translating it yields CASSRGQGGSTGELFF. Together with reference TRBV7-3 and TRBJ2-2, the CDR3 gives the full variable domain: GAGVSQTPSNKVTEKGKYVELRCDPISGHTALYWYRQSLGQGPEFLIYFQGTGAADDSGLPNDRFFAVRPEGSVSTLKIQRTERGDSAVYLCASSRGQGGSTGELFFGEGSRLTVL.

The chain links TRBV10-2 to TRBJ2-1, with 8 bases matching TRBD1. Germline assignment: CDR1 WSHSY and CDR2 SAAADI. This CDR3 region has 13 residues. J was trimmed by 8 bases and V by 6 bases; bases with no gene match: 6. The CDR3 is CASRGQASHEQFF. In DNA, the CDR3 is TGCGCCAGCAGGGGACAGGCCTCGCATGAGCAGTTCTTC.

This clone was seen only once. The chain employs TRBV5-1 and TRBJ2-7; D tentatively reads TRBD1 or TRBD2 (5 bases each). The V and J ends lost 0 bases and 3 bases respectively, with 16 bases between them. The CDR3 loop spans 16 amino acids. Germline V CDR1 and CDR2: SGHRS, YFSETQ. Here the CDR3 DNA reads TGCGCCAGCAGCTTGGAAGAGGGCAGGGTAGGCTACGAGCAGTACTTC. This codes for CASSLEEGRVGYEQYF.

The chain uses TRBV30 and TRBJ1-2, with TRBD1 matching 9 bases. Germline CDR1 reads GTSNPN; CDR2 reads SVGIG (reference sequence). This CDR3 comprises 13 residues. V was pared by 2 bases and J by 9 bases, with 7 bases of the junction left unmatched. In DNA form, the CDR3 reads TGTGCCTGGAGTAACGGACAGGGGACGAGCTACACCTTC. It translates to CAWSNGQGTSYTF.

The chain combines TRBV5-4 with TRBJ1-4, with D possibly being TRBD1 (6 bases). V dropped 0 bases and J dropped 0 bases, with 18 bases sitting between them. This CDR3 is built from 19 residues. CDR1 SGHNT and CDR2 YYREEE come from the germline V gene (reference sequence). The CDR3 DNA follows: TGTGCCAGCAGCTTGGCCGTTGTAGGGGGTGGGGCAACTAATGAAAAACTGTTTTTT. Its protein is CASSLAVVGGGATNEKLFF.

For this clone: Other DNA sequences in this specimen translate into the identical CDR3. The chain employs TRBV5-1 and TRBJ1-4; D ambiguous. The germline V and J ends were trimmed by 2 bases and 5 bases, with 7 bases remaining between them. Germline V gives CDR1 SGHRS, CDR2 YFSETQ. The CDR3 length is 13 residues. DNA for the CDR3: TGCGCCAGCAGCTTAACGGGAAATGAAAAACTGTTTTTT. Amino acids: CASSLTGNEKLFF. Filled out from reference TRBV5-1 and TRBJ1-4, the complete variable domain reads KAGVTQTPRYLIKTRGQQVTLSCSPISGHRSVSWYQQTPGQGLQFLFEYFSETQRNKGNFPGRFSGRQFSNSRSEMNVSTLELGDSALYLCASSLTGNEKLFFGSGTQLSVL.

This clone was detected once. V usage is TRBV11-2 and J usage is TRBJ2-1, with 7 bases matching TRBD2. CDR3 size: 17 residues. The ends lost 2 bases at V and 1 base at J; junction bases unmatched: 8. CDR1 and CDR2 from the germline V gene are SGHAT and FQNNGV. CDR3 loop: CASSLFTRLASYNEQFF. The CDR3 DNA sequence: TGTGCCAGCAGCTTATTTACGCGACTAGCATCCTACAATGAGCAGTTCTTC.

The chain employs TRBV5-6 and TRBJ1-2, with a possible D match to TRBD1 (5 bases). The CDR3 spans 14 residues. V was pared by 2 bases and J by 8 bases, with 16 bases between. Germline assignment: CDR1 SGHDT and CDR2 YYEEEE. The CDR3: CASSLQDRLEGYTF. CDR3 sequence (DNA): TGTGCCAGCAGCTTACAGGACCGATTGGAGGGCTACACCTTC.

The CDR3 here is CASSLLLGGRQEKLFF. The DNA for the CDR3 is TGTGCCAGCAGTTTATTATTAGGGGGCAGGCAGGAAAAACTGTTTTTT. This sequence joins TRBV28 and TRBJ1-4; TRBD1 aligns across 7 bases. The CDR3 has 16 residues. Germline V gene sequence: CDR1 MDHEN, CDR2 SYDVKM. V lost 1 base to trimming and J lost 8 bases; unmatched junction nucleotides: 10.

The chain carries TRBV19 and TRBJ2-3; 11 bases fit TRBD2. J lost 7 bases, V lost 8 bases, and 8 bases had no gene match. In germline, CDR1 is LNHDA, CDR2 SQIVND (reference sequence). This CDR3 spans 14 amino acids. CDR3 sequence: CASRLAGGVNTQYF. DNA of the CDR3: TGTGCCAGTCGGCTAGCGGGAGGAGTAAATACGCAGTATTTT.

The CDR3 here is CASSQDRKETQYF. The CDR3 bases are TGTGCCAGCAGCCAAGACAGGAAAGAGACCCAGTACTTC. This sequence joins TRBV7-2 and TRBJ2-5, with D perhaps TRBD1 (6 bases). The CDR3 totals 13 residues. V lost 5 bases and J 3 bases, leaving 10 bases between the germline ends. Germline CDR1 and CDR2: SGHTA and FQGNSA.

The gene calls are TRBV7-9 and TRBJ2-3; weak D call: TRBD2 (5 bases). This CDR3 is built from 16 residues. The ends were cut back, 5 bases at V and 6 bases at J, with 21 bases in the middle. CDR1 is SEHNR, CDR2 FQNEAQ, per germline (reference sequence). The CDR3 DNA reads as TGTGCCAGCAGCCCTCTCGCGGGCAACGGCGGGGATACGCAGTATTTT. This codes for CASSPLAGNGGDTQYF.

V and J are TRBV29-1 and TRBJ2-5; D is unresolved. Germline V gives CDR1 SQVTM, CDR2 ANQGSEA. Trimming shortened V by 3 bases and J by 0 bases, and 5 bases separated the two germline ends. There are 12 residues in the CDR3. In nucleotides, the CDR3 is TGCAGCGTTGATTGGGACCAAGAGACCCAGTACTTC. This translates into CSVDWDQETQYF. The variable domain in full, with the rest retrieved from reference TRBV29-1 and TRBJ2-5, is SAVISQKPSRDICQRGTSLTIQCQVDSQVTMMFWYRQQPGQSLTLIATANQGSEATYESGFVIDKFPISRPNLTFSTLTVSNMSPEDSSIYLCSVDWDQETQYFGPGTRLLVL.

CDR3 bases: TGTGCCAGTAGTACCGTTGGACGGATGGAGCAGTACTTC. This gives the protein CASSTVGRMEQYF. V gene TRBV19 combines with J gene TRBJ2-7; D remains unclear. The CDR3 has 13 amino acids. The ends were cut back, 4 bases at V and 7 bases at J, with 14 bases in the middle. Germline values: CDR1 LNHDA, CDR2 SQIVND (reference sequence).